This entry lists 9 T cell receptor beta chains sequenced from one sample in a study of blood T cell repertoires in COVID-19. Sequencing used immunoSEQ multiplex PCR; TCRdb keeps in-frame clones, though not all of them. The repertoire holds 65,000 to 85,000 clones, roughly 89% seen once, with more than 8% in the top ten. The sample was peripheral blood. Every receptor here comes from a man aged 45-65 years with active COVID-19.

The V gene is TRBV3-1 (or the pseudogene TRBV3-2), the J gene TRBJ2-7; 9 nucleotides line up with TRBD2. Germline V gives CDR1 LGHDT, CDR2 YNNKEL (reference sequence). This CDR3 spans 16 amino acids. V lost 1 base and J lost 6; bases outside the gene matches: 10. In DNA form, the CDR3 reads TGTGCCAGCAGCCAAGTCGCGGGGGGGTTCTGTGGCGAGCAGTACTTC. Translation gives CASSQVAGGFCGEQYF.

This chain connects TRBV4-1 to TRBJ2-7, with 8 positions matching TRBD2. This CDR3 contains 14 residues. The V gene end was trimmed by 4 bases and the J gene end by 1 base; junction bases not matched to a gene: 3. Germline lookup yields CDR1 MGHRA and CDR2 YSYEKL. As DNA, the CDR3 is TGCGCCAGCAGCCCGACTAGCGCATCCTACGAGCAGTACTTC. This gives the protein CASSPTSASYEQYF.

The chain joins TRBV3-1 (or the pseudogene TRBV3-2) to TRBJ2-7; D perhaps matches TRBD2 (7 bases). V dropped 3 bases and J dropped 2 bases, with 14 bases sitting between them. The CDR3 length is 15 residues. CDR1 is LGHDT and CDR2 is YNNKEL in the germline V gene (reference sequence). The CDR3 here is CASSQGGGPAYEQYF. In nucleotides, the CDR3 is TGTGCCAGCAGCCAGGGCGGGGGCCCGGCCTACGAGCAGTACTTC.

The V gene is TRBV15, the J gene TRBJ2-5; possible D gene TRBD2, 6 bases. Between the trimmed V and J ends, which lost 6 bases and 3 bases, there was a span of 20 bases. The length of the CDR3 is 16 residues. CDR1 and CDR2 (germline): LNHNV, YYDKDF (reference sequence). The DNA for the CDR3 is TGTGCCACCAGTCTTGCGGGGTTAGCGTCCAAAGAGACCCAGTACTTC. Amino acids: CATSLAGLASKETQYF.

The CDR3 sequence: CASSQDYSNYGYTF. The CDR3 nucleotides read TGTGCCAGCAGCCAAGACTACAGTAACTATGGCTACACCTTC. The J gene is TRBJ1-2, the V gene TRBV14; D is unclear. The CDR3 spans 14 residues. Germline V CDR1 and CDR2: SGHDN, FVKESK. V was cut by 0 bases and J by 1 base, with 6 bases left in between. The whole variable domain, filled in from reference TRBV14 and TRBJ1-2, reads EAGVTQFPSHSVIEKGQTVTLRCDPISGHDNLYWYRRVMGKEIKFLLHFVKESKQDESGMPNNRFLAERTGGTYSTLKVQPAELEDSGVYFCASSQDYSNYGYTFGSGTRLTVV.

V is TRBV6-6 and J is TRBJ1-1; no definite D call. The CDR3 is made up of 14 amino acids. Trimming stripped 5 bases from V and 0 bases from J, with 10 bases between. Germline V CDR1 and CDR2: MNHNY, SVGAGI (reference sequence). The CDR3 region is CASSEGELNTEAFF. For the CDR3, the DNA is TGTGCCAGCAGTGAGGGTGAGTTGAACACTGAAGCTTTCTTT.

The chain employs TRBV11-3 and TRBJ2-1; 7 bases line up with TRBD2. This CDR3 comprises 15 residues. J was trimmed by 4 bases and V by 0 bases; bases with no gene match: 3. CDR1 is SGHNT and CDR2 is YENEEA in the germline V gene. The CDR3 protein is CASSLEGGAYNEQFF. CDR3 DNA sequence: TGTGCCAGCAGCTTAGAGGGAGGGGCTTACAATGAGCAGTTCTTC.

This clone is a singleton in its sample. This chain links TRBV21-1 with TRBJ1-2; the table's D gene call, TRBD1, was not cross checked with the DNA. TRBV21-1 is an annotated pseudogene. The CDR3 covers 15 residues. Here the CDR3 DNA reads TGTGCCAGCAGTTTTGGCCGGGACACAAACTATGGCTACACCTTC. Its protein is CASSFGRDTNYGYTF.

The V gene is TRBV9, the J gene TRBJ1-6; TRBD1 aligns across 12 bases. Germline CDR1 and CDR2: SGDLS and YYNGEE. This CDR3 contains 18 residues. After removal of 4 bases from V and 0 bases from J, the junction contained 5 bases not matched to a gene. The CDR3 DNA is TGTGCCAGCAGCCGGGGACAGGGGGCCAGCTCCTATAATTCACCCCTCCACTTT. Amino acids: CASSRGQGASSYNSPLHF.